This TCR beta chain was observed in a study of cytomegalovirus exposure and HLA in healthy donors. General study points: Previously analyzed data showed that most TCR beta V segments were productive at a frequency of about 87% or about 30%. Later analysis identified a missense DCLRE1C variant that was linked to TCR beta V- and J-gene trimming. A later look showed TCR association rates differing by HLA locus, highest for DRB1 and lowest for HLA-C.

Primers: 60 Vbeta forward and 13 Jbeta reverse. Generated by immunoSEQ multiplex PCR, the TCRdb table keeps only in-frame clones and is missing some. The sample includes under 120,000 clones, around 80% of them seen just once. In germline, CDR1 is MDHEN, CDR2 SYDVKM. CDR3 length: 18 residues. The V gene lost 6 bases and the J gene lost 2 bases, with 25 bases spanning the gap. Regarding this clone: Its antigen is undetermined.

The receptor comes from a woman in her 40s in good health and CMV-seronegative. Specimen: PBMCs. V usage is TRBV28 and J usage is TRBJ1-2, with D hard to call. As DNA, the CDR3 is TGTGCCAGCAGCCAAGAGGGTGATAGCGGGGTACCAAACTATGGCTACACCTTC. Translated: CASSQEGDSGVPNYGYTF.